This T cell receptor beta chain was found in a study of vaccination effects on CD4 cells after COVID-19. Looking at the study overall: The vaccine given was either BNT162b2 or mRNA-1273, in two doses.

Sequencing used immunoSEQ multiplex PCR; TCRdb keeps in-frame clones, though not all of them. The sample carries 25,000 to 35,000 clones, around 70% recorded once. The CDR3 length is 13 residues. Trimming removed 2 bases at V and 7 bases at J, with 8 bases between. Germline CDR1 is SGHTA and CDR2 is FQGNSA. To note about this clone: Its antigen remains unidentified.

Peptide-pool stimulation followed by sequencing identified expanded antigen-specific CD4+ clonotypes in the ViraFEST assay. Upon completion of about eleven days in culture, CD4+ T cells were isolated. Previously uninfected by SARS-CoV-2, the vaccine recipients also showed negative nucleocapsid antibodies. Half the medium was replaced with IL-2 medium on days 3 and 7. The chain recombines TRBV7-2 with TRBJ1-4, with D possibly matching TRBD1 (5 bases). Sequencing was performed on CD4+ T cells from PBMCs cultured with SARS-CoV-2 spike peptides, taken before COVID-19 vaccination. The sequence was obtained from a human donor who received a COVID-19 vaccine. The CDR3 region is CASSLRGSEKLFF. The CDR3 DNA follows: TGTGCCAGCAGCTTACGGGGGAGTGAAAAACTGTTTTTT.